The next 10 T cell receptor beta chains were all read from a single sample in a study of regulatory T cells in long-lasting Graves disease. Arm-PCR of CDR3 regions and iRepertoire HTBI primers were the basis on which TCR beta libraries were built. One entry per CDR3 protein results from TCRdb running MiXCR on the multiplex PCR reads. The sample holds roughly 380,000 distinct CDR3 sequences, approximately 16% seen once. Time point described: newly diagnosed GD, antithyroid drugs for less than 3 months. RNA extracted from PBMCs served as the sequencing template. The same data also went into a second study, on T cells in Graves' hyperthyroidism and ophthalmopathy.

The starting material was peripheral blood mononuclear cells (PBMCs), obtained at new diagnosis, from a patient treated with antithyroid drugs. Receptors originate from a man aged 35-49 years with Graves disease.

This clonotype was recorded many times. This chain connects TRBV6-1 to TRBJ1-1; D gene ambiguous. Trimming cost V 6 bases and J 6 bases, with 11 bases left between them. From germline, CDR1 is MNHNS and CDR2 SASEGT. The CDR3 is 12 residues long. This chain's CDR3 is CASRKRGAEAFF. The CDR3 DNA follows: TGTGCCAGCAGGAAACGCGGGGCTGAAGCTTTCTTT.

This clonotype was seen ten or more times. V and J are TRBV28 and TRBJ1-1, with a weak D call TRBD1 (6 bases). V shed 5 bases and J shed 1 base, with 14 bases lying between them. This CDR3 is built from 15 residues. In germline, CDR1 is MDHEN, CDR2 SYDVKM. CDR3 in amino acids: CASSPVTGWNTEAFF. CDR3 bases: TGTGCCAGCAGTCCGGTGACAGGCTGGAACACTGAAGCTTTCTTT.

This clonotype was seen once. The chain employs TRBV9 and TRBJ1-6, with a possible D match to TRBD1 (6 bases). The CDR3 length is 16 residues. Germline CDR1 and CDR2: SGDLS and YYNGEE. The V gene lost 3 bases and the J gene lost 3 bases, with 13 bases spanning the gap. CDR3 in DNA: TGTGCCAGCAGCGCCGCTGTAGGGGGCTATAATTCACCCCTCCACTTT. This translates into CASSAAVGGYNSPLHF.

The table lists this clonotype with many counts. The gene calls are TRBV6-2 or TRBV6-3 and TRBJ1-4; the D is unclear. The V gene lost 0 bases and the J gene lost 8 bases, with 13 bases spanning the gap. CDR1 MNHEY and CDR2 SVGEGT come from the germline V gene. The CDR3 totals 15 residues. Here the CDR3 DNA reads TGTGCCAGCAGTTACTCGCCTCTACTCAAGGAAAAACTGTTTTTT. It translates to CASSYSPLLKEKLFF.

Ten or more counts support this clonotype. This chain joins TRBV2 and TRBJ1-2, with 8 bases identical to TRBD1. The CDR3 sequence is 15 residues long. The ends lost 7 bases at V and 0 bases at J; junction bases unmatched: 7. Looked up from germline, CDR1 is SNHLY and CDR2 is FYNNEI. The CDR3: CASTLGTGPNYGYTF. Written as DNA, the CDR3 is TGTGCCAGCACCCTAGGGACAGGTCCTAACTATGGCTACACCTTC.

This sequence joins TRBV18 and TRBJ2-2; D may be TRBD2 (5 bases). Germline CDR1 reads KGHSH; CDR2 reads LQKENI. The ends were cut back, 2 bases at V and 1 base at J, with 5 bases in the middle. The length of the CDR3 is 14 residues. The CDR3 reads CASSPEGNTGELFF. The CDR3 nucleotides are TGTGCCAGCTCACCAGAGGGGAACACCGGGGAGCTGTTTTTT.

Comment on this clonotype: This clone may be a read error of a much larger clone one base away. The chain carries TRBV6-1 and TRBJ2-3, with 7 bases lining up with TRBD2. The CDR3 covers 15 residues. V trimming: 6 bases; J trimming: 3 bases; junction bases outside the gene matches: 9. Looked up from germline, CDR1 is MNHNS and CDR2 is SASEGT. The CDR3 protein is CASSSWEGSTDTQYF. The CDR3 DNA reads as TGTGCCAGCAGCTCCTGGGAGGGCAGTACAGATACGCAGTATTTT.

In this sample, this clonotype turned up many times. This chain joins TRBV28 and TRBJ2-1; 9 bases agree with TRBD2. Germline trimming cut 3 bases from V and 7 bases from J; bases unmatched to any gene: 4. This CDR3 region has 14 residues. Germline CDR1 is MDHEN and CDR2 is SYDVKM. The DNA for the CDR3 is TGTGCCAGCAGTTTTATTAGCGGGGGAAATGAGCAGTTCTTC. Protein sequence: CASSFISGGNEQFF.

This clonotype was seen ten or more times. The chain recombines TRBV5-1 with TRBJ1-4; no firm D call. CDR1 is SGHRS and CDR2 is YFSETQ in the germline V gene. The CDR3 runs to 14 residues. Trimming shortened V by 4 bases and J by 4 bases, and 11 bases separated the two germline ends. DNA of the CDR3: TGCGCCAGCAGCCAGACGGGCGATAATGAAAAACTGTTTTTT. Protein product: CASSQTGDNEKLFF. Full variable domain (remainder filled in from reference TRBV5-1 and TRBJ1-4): KAGVTQTPRYLIKTRGQQVTLSCSPISGHRSVSWYQQTPGQGLQFLFEYFSETQRNKGNFPGRFSGRQFSNSRSEMNVSTLELGDSALYLCASSQTGDNEKLFFGSGTQLSVL.

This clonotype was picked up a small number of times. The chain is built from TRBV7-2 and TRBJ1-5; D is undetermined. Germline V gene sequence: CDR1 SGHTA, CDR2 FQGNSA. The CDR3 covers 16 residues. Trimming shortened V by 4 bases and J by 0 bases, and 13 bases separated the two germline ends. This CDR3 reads CASSSRAGFSNQPQHF. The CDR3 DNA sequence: TGTGCCAGCAGCTCCCGTGCAGGTTTTAGCAATCAGCCCCAGCATTTT.